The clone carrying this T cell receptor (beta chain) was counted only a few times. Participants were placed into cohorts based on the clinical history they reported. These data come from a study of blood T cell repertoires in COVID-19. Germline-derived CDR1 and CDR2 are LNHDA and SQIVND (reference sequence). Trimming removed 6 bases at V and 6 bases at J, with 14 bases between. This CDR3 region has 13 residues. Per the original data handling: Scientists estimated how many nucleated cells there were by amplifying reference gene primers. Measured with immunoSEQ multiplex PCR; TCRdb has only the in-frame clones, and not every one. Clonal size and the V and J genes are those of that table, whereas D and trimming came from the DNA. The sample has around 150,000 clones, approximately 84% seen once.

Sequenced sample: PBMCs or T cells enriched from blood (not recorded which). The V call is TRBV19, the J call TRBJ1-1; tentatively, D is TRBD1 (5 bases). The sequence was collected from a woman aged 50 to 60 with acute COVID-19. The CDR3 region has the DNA TGTGCCAGTAGCTCCGGGGGATGGGCTGAAGCTTTCTTT. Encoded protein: CASSSGGWAEAFF.